Described below is a single TCR beta chain sequence and its context. Its antigen remains unidentified. Deletions cut 4 bases from V and 7 bases from J, with 13 bases between. From germline, CDR1 is GTSNPN and CDR2 SVGIG (reference sequence). The CDR3 covers 12 residues. These data belong to a study of glioma-infiltrating T cells after dendritic cell vaccination. Time point indicated: after dendritic cell vaccination, including at tumor progression/relapse. PBMC were collected before vaccination, two weeks after the third vaccination, and at progression. Measured with immunoSEQ multiplex PCR; TCRdb has only the in-frame clones, and not every one. This sample has 99,000 or so clones, with approximately 80% found just once. Overall study findings and caveats: Estimated pretreatment TIL content predicted outcome after dendritic cell vaccination. Few patients contributed both blood and tumor specimens.

The chain uses TRBV30 and TRBJ1-2; no firm D call. Sample: blood, taken after dendritic cell vaccination. The TCR sequence derives from a human donor with glioblastoma. This CDR3 is CAWIFGGSGYTF. In DNA, the CDR3 is TGTGCCTGGATATTTGGAGGGTCTGGCTACACCTTC. Looking up the rest from reference TRBV30 and TRBJ1-2 gives the full variable domain: SQTIHQWPATLVQPVGSPLSLECTVEGTSNPNLYWYRQAAGRGLQLLFYSVGIGQISSEVPQNLSASRPQDRQFILSSKKLLLSDSGFYLCAWIFGGSGYTFGSGTRLTVV.